Below, one T cell receptor (beta chain) is given with its context. Produced via immunoSEQ multiplex PCR; TCRdb's table is partial and in-frame only. The repertoire has a few hundred thousand clones, 70% to 85% of them found once; the top ten carry roughly 1.4%. These data come from a study of blood T cell repertoires in COVID-19. The germline gives CDR1 SGHTA, CDR2 FQGNSA. The V segment lost 3 bases and the J segment 8 bases; nucleotides outside the gene matches: 9. This CDR3 has 15 residues. Specimen: peripheral blood. The chain couples TRBV7-2 to TRBJ2-1, with 8 bases matching TRBD2. The receptor's source is a woman between 35 and 50 years old who had recovered from COVID-19. CDR3 in amino acids: CASSFNTGGPDEQFF. CDR3 DNA sequence: TGTGCCAGCAGCTTTAACACGGGGGGGCCGGATGAGCAGTTCTTC.